The subject of this entry is one TCR beta chain. Its antigen remains unknown. cDNA libraries for TRB were generated by 5' RACE incorporating UMI labels. TCRdb re-called the 5' RACE reads, yielding one record per CDR3 amino acid sequence without DNA. The sample includes 120,000 to 150,000 distinct CDR3 sequences. The CDR3 loop spans 12 amino acids. The germline V gene encodes CDR1 SNHLY and CDR2 FYNNEI. This entry belongs to a study of CXCR3-negative and CXCR3-positive naive CD8 T cells. General study results and limits: CXCR3-positive naive cells carried more hydrophobic TRB CDR3s than CXCR3-negative ones.

This receptor was identified in a human donor in good health. Some clones in this sample may be carry-over from other donors' samples. Sample: naive CXCR3+ CD8+ T cells from blood. Indicated subset: CD45RO-CCR7+CD27+CD95- naive CD8+ T cells expressing CXCR3 (TNR3+). The V and J genes are TRBV2 and TRBJ2-7. CDR3 in amino acids: CASLEGAYEQYF.